Sequencing of this T cell receptor beta chain was carried out in a study of beta chain features in type 1 diabetes. Study overall: All of the samples together had around 110,000,000 sorted cells examined. Findings and limits, study-wide: Shortening that was moderate but significant affected the TCRB CDR3s of Type 1 diabetes patients in all four CD4+ subsets.

On this clone: Its cognate antigen is unknown.

Germline values: CDR1 LNHDA, CDR2 SQIVND (reference sequence). The CDR3 loop spans 13 amino acids. The ends were cut back, 8 bases at V and 4 bases at J, with 11 bases in the middle. The investigators reverse transcribed all of the isolated RNA, so they sequenced expressed TCRB transcripts. The data were produced by immunoSEQ multiplex PCR, yet TCRdb's version contains in-frame clones alone and is incomplete. This sample has 60,000 to 75,000 clones; roughly 49% occur once, and the top ten carry roughly 0.7%. The source material was central memory CD4+ T cells from blood. The chain joins TRBV19 to TRBJ2-2, with D perhaps TRBD2 (6 bases). This clonotype originated in a man aged 25-40 years with type 1 diabetes. The CDR3 nucleotides are TGTGCCAGTTCCATCGGGAGCACCGGGGAGCTGTTTTTT. Translation gives CASSIGSTGELFF. Full variable domain (remainder filled in from reference TRBV19 and TRBJ2-2): DGGITQSPKYLFRKEGQNVTLSCEQNLNHDAMYWYRQDPGQGLRLIYYSQIVNDFQKGDIAEGYSVSREKKESFPLTVTSAQKNPTAFYLCASSIGSTGELFFGEGSRLTVL.